The 12 T cell receptor beta chains listed next were all sequenced from one sample in a study of cytomegalovirus exposure and HLA in healthy donors. Repertoires were generated with immunoSEQ multiplex PCR, while TCRdb's copy carries only in-frame clones and drops some. Counted here are 75,000 to 90,000 clones, less than 96% occurring once; the ten biggest clones make up around 1.6%. The specimen was PBMCs. The receptor source for this set is a man aged 18 to 30 in good health and CMV-seropositive.

The genes are TRBV27 and TRBJ2-7, with a weak D call TRBD1 (5 bases). The CDR3 runs 15 residues. V was pared by 3 bases and J by 0 bases, with 12 bases between. Germline V CDR1 and CDR2: MNHEY, SMNVEV (reference sequence). The CDR3 sequence is CASSFQGQSSYEQYF. The DNA for the CDR3 is TGTGCCAGCAGTTTTCAGGGCCAAAGCTCCTACGAGCAGTACTTC.

The J gene is TRBJ2-2, the V gene TRBV27; D perhaps matches TRBD1 (6 bases). The germline gives CDR1 MNHEY, CDR2 SMNVEV (reference sequence). Trimming left V 3 bases short and J 4 bases short, with 24 bases between. This CDR3 is built from 19 residues. The CDR3 DNA reads TGTGCCAGCAGTTTTTCTCTAAGCCGAAACAGGGAGACCACCGGGGAGCTGTTTTTT. Its translation is CASSFSLSRNRETTGELFF.

The chain is built from TRBV30 and TRBJ2-7; D unclear. Per germline, CDR1 GTSNPN and CDR2 SVGIG (reference sequence). The CDR3 totals 13 residues. With 3 bases removed from V and 6 bases from J, the gap between germline ends came to 15 bases. The CDR3 loop is CAWRAPSRFEQYF. The CDR3 region has the DNA TGTGCCTGGAGGGCCCCCTCTAGGTTCGAGCAGTACTTC.

Only one count was recorded for this clone. The CDR3: CASSQELTYEGEKLFF. The CDR3 DNA follows: TGCGCCAGCAGCCAAGAACTGACATATGAGGGTGAAAAACTGTTTTTT. The rearrangement links TRBV4-1 to TRBJ1-4; D is unclear. Germline CDR1 is MGHRA and CDR2 is YSYEKL. Trimming pared 0 bases from V and 7 bases from J, leaving 15 bases between. The CDR3 contains 16 residues.

This clone has just one count. This chain uses TRBV6-1 with TRBJ2-7, with 9 bases fitting TRBD1. CDR1 is MNHNS and CDR2 is SASEGT in the germline V gene. V was clipped by 3 bases and J by 2 bases; unmatched bases: 2. The CDR3 contains 14 residues. The chain's CDR3 is CASSEWDRAYEQYF. In nucleotides, the CDR3 is TGTGCCAGCAGTGAGTGGGACAGGGCCTACGAGCAGTACTTC.

V is TRBV6-5 and J is TRBJ2-1, with D hard to call. This CDR3 contains 13 residues. Trimming pared 3 bases from V and 4 bases from J, leaving 7 bases between. Germline loops: CDR1 MNHEY, CDR2 SVGAGI. Written as DNA, the CDR3 is TGTGCCAGCAGTTATCTACCATACAATGAGCAGTTCTTC. It yields the protein CASSYLPYNEQFF.

The chain couples TRBV5-4 to TRBJ2-3; D gene unclear. The CDR3 is made up of 14 amino acids. Germline V gives CDR1 SGHNT, CDR2 YYREEE (reference sequence). V was pared by 1 base and J by 0 bases, with 6 bases between. The CDR3 DNA reads as TGTGCCAGCAGCTTGTTCATTAGCACAGATACGCAGTATTTT. Translation: CASSLFISTDTQYF.

This chain joins TRBV7-2 and TRBJ2-7, with 9 bases aligning to TRBD2. This CDR3 is built from 14 residues. The germline CDR1 and CDR2 sequences are SGHTA and FQGNSA. V shed 5 bases and J 6 bases; nucleotides not matched to a gene: 8. CDR3 sequence (DNA): TGTGCCAGCAGCCCCGGTAGCGGGAGTTCCGAGCAGTACTTC. Protein: CASSPGSGSSEQYF.

The chain employs TRBV6-1 and TRBJ2-4, with 11 bases aligning to TRBD2. The CDR3 runs 15 residues. Germline lookup yields CDR1 MNHNS and CDR2 SASEGT. The J segment lost 2 bases and the V segment lost 3 bases, leaving 0 bases of the junction unmatched. The CDR3 DNA reads as TGTGCCAGCAGTGAGACTAGCGGGACCAAAAACATTCAGTACTTC. Amino acid sequence: CASSETSGTKNIQYF.

CDR3 sequence (DNA): TGTGCCAGCAGCCTTGGGACTAGCGGGAGGGTGAATGAGCAGTTCTTC. Protein product: CASSLGTSGRVNEQFF. The chain employs TRBV11-1 and TRBJ2-1; 16 bases match TRBD2. Germline CDR1 and CDR2: SGHAT and FQDESV (reference sequence). The J segment lost 7 bases and the V segment lost 5 bases, leaving 5 bases of the junction unmatched. The CDR3 runs to 16 residues.

The gene calls are TRBV10-1 and TRBJ2-7; 11 nucleotides line up with TRBD2. The V gene end was trimmed by 6 bases and the J gene end by 0 bases; junction bases not matched to a gene: 7. Germline CDR1 and CDR2: WNHNN and SYGVQD (reference sequence). The length of the CDR3 is 16 residues. This chain's CDR3 is CASRTSGKLRSYEQYF. The CDR3 DNA reads TGCGCCAGCAGGACTAGCGGGAAGCTCCGCTCCTACGAGCAGTACTTC.

This chain joins TRBV2 and TRBJ1-3, with TRBD1 identical over 9 bases. Germline loops: CDR1 SNHLY, CDR2 FYNNEI. Losses at the gene ends were 8 bases for V and 0 bases for J; bases not matched to a gene: 8. This CDR3 is built from 16 residues. CDR3: CASEGTGHFSGNTIYF. The CDR3, as DNA: TGTGCCAGCGAAGGGACAGGGCACTTCTCTGGAAACACCATATATTTT.